This T cell receptor (beta chain) was documented in a study of blood T cell repertoires in COVID-19. Study background: Acute and convalescent COVID-19 specimens originated in the United States, Italy and Spain. The analysed material was cDNA or gDNA that came from T cells, B-cell-depleted T cells, or PBMCs.

Per the study methods: How many nucleated cells were present was estimated from reference gene primer amplification. Sequencing used immunoSEQ multiplex PCR; TCRdb keeps in-frame clones, though not all of them. V, J and clone size derive from that table, while D and trimming were established from the DNA sequence. Of about 410,000 clones listed, over 75% are singletons. Seattle participants joined during active infection and were tracked over time. The CDR3 consists of 16 residues. CDR1 is SEHNR, CDR2 FQNEAQ, per germline (reference sequence). Trimming took 2 bases from V and 2 from J, leaving 13 bases between them.

This TCR was sampled from a woman aged 40 to 55 with COVID-19, enrolled during active disease. The chain is built from TRBV7-9 and TRBJ2-1; D perhaps matches TRBD2 (6 bases). The sequenced material came from peripheral blood. The CDR3 DNA is TGTGCCAGCAGCTTACACCTTAGCGGCGCCTACAATGAGCAGTTCTTC. Its protein product is CASSLHLSGAYNEQFF.